The 13 T cell receptor beta chains presented below share a single source sample, sequenced in a study of blood T cell repertoires in COVID-19. Measured with immunoSEQ multiplex PCR; TCRdb has only the in-frame clones, and not every one. The table records around 300,000 clones, 90% of them present only once. The sequencing input was peripheral blood. These receptors were obtained from a woman between 40 and 50 years old with COVID-19, enrolled during active disease.

This rearrangement joins TRBV29-1 to TRBJ2-7; TRBD1 matches at 7 bases. There are 12 residues in the CDR3. Germline-derived CDR1 and CDR2 are SQVTM and ANQGSEA. The V and J ends lost 7 bases and 0 bases, in that order; junction bases with no gene match: 3. For the CDR3, the DNA is TGCAGCGCTGGGGACAGCTCCTACGAGCAGTACTTC. Translation gives CSAGDSSYEQYF.

The chain combines TRBV5-5 with TRBJ2-5; TRBD2 is a possible D gene (5 bases). Germline loops: CDR1 SGHKS, CDR2 YYEKEE (reference sequence). The CDR3 has 14 amino acids. Trimming took off 2 bases at V and 0 bases at J, with 8 bases between the two ends. The CDR3 bases are TGTGCCAGCAGCTTCCCAGCGGACCAAGAGACCCAGTACTTC. It yields the protein CASSFPADQETQYF.

The genes are TRBV9 and TRBJ1-1, with 7 nucleotides matching TRBD1. The V and J ends lost 3 bases and 5 bases, in that order; junction bases with no gene match: 4. The CDR3 has 13 residues. Germline V CDR1 and CDR2: SGDLS, YYNGEE. As DNA, the CDR3 is TGTGCCAGCAGCGCAGGGGGTTGGACTGAAGCTTTCTTT. It codes for CASSAGGWTEAFF. The full variable domain, rest sourced from reference TRBV9 and TRBJ1-1, is DSGVTQTPKHLITATGQRVTLRCSPRSGDLSVYWYQQSLDQGLQFLIQYYNGEERAKGNILERFSAQQFPDLHSELNLSSLELGDSALYFCASSAGGWTEAFFGQGTRLTVV.

The CDR3 spells CASIGRKNIQYF. The CDR3 DNA follows: TGTGCCAGTATCGGGAGGAAAAACATTCAGTACTTC. The chain combines TRBV6-6 with TRBJ2-4; 7 bases are a match to TRBD2. V was pared by 9 bases and J by 4 bases, with 3 bases of the junction left unmatched. CDR3 length: 12 residues. The V gene's germline CDR1 is MNHNY and CDR2 SVGAGI (reference sequence).

The V and J genes are TRBV25-1 and TRBJ2-2; 8 bases are shared with TRBD1. From germline, CDR1 is MGHDK and CDR2 SYGVNS. This CDR3 region has 15 residues. V gave up 4 bases and J gave up 6 bases; unmatched junction bases: 7. DNA of the CDR3: TGTGCCAGCAGTGGCCGACAGGGGCGTCCCGGGGAGCTGTTTTTT. Amino acid sequence: CASSGRQGRPGELFF.

The chain employs TRBV11-2 and TRBJ1-3, with D tentatively TRBD1 (5 bases). The V and J ends lost 4 bases and 3 bases respectively, with 10 bases between them. CDR1 and CDR2 from the germline V gene are SGHAT and FQNNGV. This CDR3 region has 14 residues. The CDR3 sequence: CASSWKGLGNTIYF. The CDR3 bases are TGTGCCAGCAGCTGGAAGGGGCTTGGAAACACCATATATTTT.

The rearrangement joins TRBV19 to TRBJ2-3, with D perhaps TRBD1 (6 bases). CDR1 and CDR2 from the germline V gene are LNHDA and SQIVND (reference sequence). The CDR3 spans 15 residues. V was pared by 5 bases and J by 4 bases, with 16 bases between. The DNA for the CDR3 is TGTGCCAGTAGTCCCATCGACAGGAGCCCAGATACGCAGTATTTT. Translation gives CASSPIDRSPDTQYF.

The V gene is TRBV5-1, the J gene TRBJ1-4; maybe TRBD1 (6 bases). From germline, CDR1 is SGHRS and CDR2 YFSETQ. The CDR3 is 14 residues long. Trimming shortened V by 5 bases and J by 8 bases, and 16 bases separated the two germline ends. CDR3 coding DNA: TGCGCCAGCAGTGGGGGCCAGGGCTGGGAAAAACTGTTTTTT. Translated: CASSGGQGWEKLFF. Full variable domain (remainder filled in from reference TRBV5-1 and TRBJ1-4): KAGVTQTPRYLIKTRGQQVTLSCSPISGHRSVSWYQQTPGQGLQFLFEYFSETQRNKGNFPGRFSGRQFSNSRSEMNVSTLELGDSALYLCASSGGQGWEKLFFGSGTQLSVL.

The J gene is TRBJ1-3, the V gene TRBV5-4, with D possibly matching TRBD1 (5 bases). The CDR3 consists of 15 residues. With 3 bases removed from V and 8 bases from J, the gap between germline ends came to 18 bases. The germline V gene has CDR1 SGHNT and CDR2 YYREEE (reference sequence). The CDR3 nucleotides read TGTGCCAGCAGCTACCGAAGCCAGGGAGGGGACACCATATATTTT. Translation: CASSYRSQGGDTIYF.

DNA of the CDR3: TGTGCCAGCAGTAAGCCCCCTACAGGAAACTATGGCTACACCTTC. This gives the protein CASSKPPTGNYGYTF. V and J are TRBV6-2 or TRBV6-3 and TRBJ1-2; D is perhaps TRBD1 (5 bases). Germline CDR1 reads MNHEY; CDR2 reads SVGEGT. Trimming stripped 5 bases from V and 2 bases from J, with 15 bases between. The CDR3 sequence is 15 residues long.

This sequence joins TRBV6-5 and TRBJ1-1; 7 bases map to TRBD1. The CDR3 has 15 residues. CDR1 and CDR2 (germline): MNHEY, SVGAGI. J was trimmed by 1 base and V by 6 bases; bases with no gene match: 8. The CDR3 reads CASRDQGGGNTEAFF. In nucleotides, the CDR3 is TGTGCCAGCAGAGATCAGGGGGGAGGGAACACTGAAGCTTTCTTT.

This clone has just a few counts. The CDR3 loop is CASSVDRVRTEAFF. For the CDR3, the DNA is TGTGCCAGCAGTGTTGACAGGGTCCGAACTGAAGCTTTCTTT. This sequence joins TRBV2 and TRBJ1-1; 7 nucleotides agree with TRBD1. Trimming cost V 4 bases and J 5 bases; bases outside gene matches: 7. This CDR3 contains 14 residues. In germline, CDR1 is SNHLY, CDR2 FYNNEI.

This sequence joins TRBV12-5 and TRBJ1-1; TRBD1 might be the D (6 bases). The CDR3 is 12 amino acids. Trimming stripped 8 bases from V and 6 bases from J, with 13 bases between. CDR1 and CDR2 from the germline V gene are LGHNT and FRNRAP. CDR3 bases: TGTGCTAGTCGACCAGGGGCATCTGAAGCTTTCTTT. It is translated as CASRPGASEAFF.